A single sample is the source of the 32 T cell receptor beta chains below, sequenced in a study of cytomegalovirus exposure and HLA in healthy donors. The PCR ran on 60 Vbeta and 13 Jbeta primers. Profiled with immunoSEQ multiplex PCR; TCRdb holds only in-frame clones, not every one. The sample has approximately 50,000 clones. Sequenced input: PBMCs. The receptor set was obtained from a female donor in good health and CMV-seronegative.

V usage is TRBV6-5 and J usage is TRBJ2-5, with TRBD1 matching over 7 bases. The J call may be in error: the DNA end matches TRBJ2-7 better. Germline-derived CDR1 and CDR2 are MNHEY and SVGAGI. The CDR3 covers 14 residues. CDR3 sequence: CASSSPGTDYEQYF. CDR3 in DNA: TGTGCCAGCAGTTCCCCCGGGACAGACTACGAGCAGTACTTC.

In DNA, the CDR3 is TGTGCCAGCAGCCCCGGGACAGGGGGCTATAGCAATCAGCCCCAGCATTTT. Encoded protein: CASSPGTGGYSNQPQHF. The rearrangement uses TRBV7-4 and TRBJ1-5; TRBD1 matches at 12 bases. The germline gives CDR1 SGHVT, CDR2 SQSDAQ. The CDR3 contains 17 residues. J lost 0 bases, V lost 5 bases, and 5 bases had no gene match. The whole variable domain, filled in from reference TRBV7-4 and TRBJ1-5, reads GAGVSQSPRYKVAKRGRDVALRCDSISGHVTLYWYRQTLGQGSEVLTYSQSDAQRDKSGRPSGRFSAERPERSVSTLKIQRTEQGDSAVYLCASSPGTGGYSNQPQHFGDGTRLSIL.

The chain carries TRBV9 and TRBJ1-3, with a tentative D call TRBD1 (6 bases). This CDR3 comprises 14 residues. Germline values: CDR1 SGDLS, CDR2 YYNGEE. V gave up 0 bases and J gave up 3 bases, with 7 bases separating them. In DNA, the CDR3 is TGTGCCAGCAGCGTAGCAGGGGTTGGAAACACCATATATTTT. It codes for CASSVAGVGNTIYF.

The CDR3 reads CSVRRDRDNEQFF. The CDR3 region has the DNA TGCAGCGTTCGCCGGGACAGGGATAATGAGCAGTTCTTC. The chain uses TRBV29-1 and TRBJ2-1, with 9 bases fitting TRBD1. Trimming removed 5 bases from V and 7 bases from J; junction bases left unmatched: 6. Germline V CDR1 and CDR2: SQVTM, ANQGSEA. This CDR3 spans 13 amino acids.

The J gene is TRBJ2-3, the V gene TRBV9; TRBD2 matches 7 bases. Germline loops: CDR1 SGDLS, CDR2 YYNGEE. The CDR3 is 16 amino acids. With 3 bases clipped from V and 0 bases from J, the junction kept 7 bases outside the gene matches. CDR3 in amino acids: CASSAGSSGSTDTQYF. CDR3 DNA: TGTGCCAGCAGCGCCGGCTCTAGCGGAAGCACAGATACGCAGTATTTT.

The chain combines TRBV5-1 with TRBJ2-5; TRBD1 aligns across 9 bases. V lost 4 bases and J lost 5; bases outside the gene matches: 9. This CDR3 region has 15 residues. Germline V lookup: CDR1 SGHRS, CDR2 YFSETQ. This CDR3 is CASSLPGTGRETQYF. Written as DNA, the CDR3 is TGCGCCAGCAGCCTACCGGGGACAGGGAGGGAGACCCAGTACTTC.

The chain uses TRBV28 and TRBJ1-2; D uncertain. Germline CDR1 and CDR2: MDHEN and SYDVKM. CDR3 length: 12 amino acids. Trimming removed 2 bases at V and 7 bases at J, with 8 bases between. CDR3 DNA: TGTGCCAGCAGTTTAAGTGGCTCTGGCTACACCTTC. It codes for CASSLSGSGYTF.

The gene calls are TRBV6-5 and TRBJ1-5; D not resolved. Germline CDR1 and CDR2: MNHEY and SVGAGI. V lost 6 bases and J lost 7, with 19 bases in between. The CDR3 is 15 residues long. The DNA of the CDR3 is TGTGCCAGCAGCCGCACCCGGGTAGAGGGACAGCCCCAGCATTTT. Translated: CASSRTRVEGQPQHF.

The V call is TRBV10-3, the J call TRBJ2-5; 7 bases agree with TRBD1. Looked up from germline, CDR1 is ENHRY and CDR2 is SYGVKD. The length of the CDR3 is 14 residues. Unmatched junction bases numbered 11, after V lost 8 bases and J lost 5 bases. The CDR3 sequence is CAIRAGGEGETQYF. CDR3 DNA sequence: TGTGCCATCCGGGCAGGGGGTGAAGGGGAGACCCAGTACTTC.

With regard to this clone: Distinct nucleotide sequences in the sample also encode this CDR3. This chain connects TRBV30 to TRBJ1-3; D is unclear. The germline V and J ends were trimmed by 0 bases and 0 bases, with 6 bases remaining between them. Per germline, CDR1 GTSNPN and CDR2 SVGIG (reference sequence). CDR3 size: 14 residues. For the CDR3, the DNA is TGTGCCTGGAGTGTGGGAGACTCTGGAAACACCATATATTTT. This codes for CAWSVGDSGNTIYF.

The gene calls are TRBV7-9 and TRBJ2-5; 10 bases match TRBD2. The CDR3 totals 15 residues. V gave up 6 bases and J gave up 3 bases; unmatched junction bases: 7. Germline loops: CDR1 SEHNR, CDR2 FQNEAQ (reference sequence). CDR3 protein: CASSLGGLAEETQYF. CDR3 in DNA: TGTGCCAGCAGTTTGGGAGGACTAGCGGAAGAGACCCAGTACTTC.

The chain links TRBV18 to TRBJ1-2, with TRBD1 identical over 10 bases. The junction had 5 bases not matched to a gene; V was cut back by 3 bases and J by 7 bases. Germline assignment: CDR1 KGHSH and CDR2 LQKENI. The CDR3 extends over 14 amino acids. This CDR3 is CASSPGDRGGGYTF. The DNA of the CDR3 is TGTGCCAGCTCACCTGGGGACAGGGGAGGTGGCTACACCTTC.

The chain is built from TRBV29-1 and TRBJ2-1; 10 bases align to TRBD2. V shed 5 bases, J shed 3 bases, and the junction held 16 bases outside the gene matches. CDR1 is SQVTM, CDR2 ANQGSEA, per germline. The CDR3 has 18 residues. This CDR3 is CSVPARSGLAVYYNEQFF. The DNA for the CDR3 is TGCAGCGTTCCAGCCAGATCCGGACTAGCGGTTTACTACAATGAGCAGTTCTTC.

The chain is built from TRBV5-5 and TRBJ1-1; 7 bases are shared with TRBD1. The junction had 11 bases not matched to a gene; V was cut back by 4 bases and J by 5 bases. CDR1 is SGHKS and CDR2 is YYEKEE in the germline V gene (reference sequence). This CDR3 spans 15 amino acids. For the CDR3, the DNA is TGTGCCAGCAGCCCCCGAGGGGGCAAGGGAACTGAAGCTTTCTTT. This translates into CASSPRGGKGTEAFF.

The genes are TRBV27 and TRBJ1-2; possible D gene TRBD1, 5 bases. Germline CDR1 and CDR2: MNHEY and SMNVEV (reference sequence). CDR3 length equals 15 residues. V dropped 4 bases and J dropped 6 bases, with 18 bases sitting between them. Here the CDR3 reads CASSSWSMGGDGYTF. CDR3 coding DNA: TGTGCCAGCAGTTCGTGGAGTATGGGGGGGGATGGCTACACCTTC.

The chain links TRBV4-2 to TRBJ2-1, with D unclear. Per germline, CDR1 LGHNA and CDR2 YNFKEQ. This CDR3 is built from 14 residues. V dropped 0 bases and J dropped 2 bases, with 5 bases sitting between them. CDR3 in amino acids: CASSQDLAYNEQFF. Written as DNA, the CDR3 is TGTGCCAGCAGCCAAGATCTAGCCTACAATGAGCAGTTCTTC.

V usage is TRBV7-2 and J usage is TRBJ2-5, with D possibly matching TRBD2 (5 bases). CDR1 and CDR2 from the germline V gene are SGHTA and FQGNSA. The ends were cut back, 3 bases at V and 5 bases at J, with 7 bases in the middle. CDR3 size: 12 residues. CDR3 protein: CASSLRDETQYF. In DNA, the CDR3 is TGTGCCAGCAGCTTGAGGGATGAGACCCAGTACTTC.

The rearrangement joins TRBV4-3 to TRBJ1-5; D not certain. Germline V lookup: CDR1 LGHNA, CDR2 YSLEER. The germline V and J ends were trimmed by 4 bases and 3 bases, with 13 bases remaining between them. The CDR3 extends over 15 amino acids. The CDR3 loop is CASSLGVGSNQPQHF. The CDR3 DNA sequence: TGCGCCAGCAGCCTCGGAGTGGGTTCCAATCAGCCCCAGCATTTT.

The V and J genes are TRBV6-1 and TRBJ2-7; 7 positions agree with TRBD2. J gave up 7 bases and V 0 bases, and 9 bases lay outside the gene matches. CDR3 length equals 15 residues. Germline values: CDR1 MNHNS, CDR2 SASEGT. The CDR3 sequence: CASSEATLAAGEQYF. CDR3 DNA sequence: TGTGCCAGCAGTGAAGCGACTCTAGCGGCGGGGGAGCAGTACTTC.

The chain carries TRBV4-3 and TRBJ1-2; unclear D gene. This CDR3 is built from 13 residues. The germline V and J ends were trimmed by 0 bases and 4 bases, with 6 bases remaining between them. The germline V gene has CDR1 LGHNA and CDR2 YSLEER. This CDR3 reads CASSQDGFYGYTF. In nucleotides, the CDR3 is TGCGCCAGCAGCCAAGACGGTTTCTATGGCTACACCTTC.

CDR3 nucleotide sequence: TGCGCCAGCAGCCGCGGACTAGCGCCTCTCGCCTACGAGCAGTACTTC. Amino acids: CASSRGLAPLAYEQYF. The chain carries TRBV4-1 and TRBJ2-7; 9 positions match TRBD2. V was clipped by 4 bases and J by 2 bases; unmatched bases: 9. From germline, CDR1 is MGHRA and CDR2 YSYEKL. The CDR3 spans 16 residues.

The chain uses TRBV5-1 and TRBJ2-7; D not certain. Trimming took 2 bases from V and 0 from J, leaving 9 bases between them. Germline CDR1 and CDR2: SGHRS and YFSETQ. The CDR3 loop spans 14 amino acids. CDR3 protein: CASSFDLPSYEQYF. Here the CDR3 DNA reads TGCGCCAGCAGCTTCGACTTGCCCTCCTACGAGCAGTACTTC.

The J gene is TRBJ1-3, the V gene TRBV6-6; 7 bases are a match to TRBD1. V lost 1 base to trimming and J lost 0 bases; unmatched junction nucleotides: 0. From germline, CDR1 is MNHNY and CDR2 SVGAGI (reference sequence). CDR3 length equals 15 residues. CDR3 amino acids: CASSYWTGSGNTIYF. CDR3 bases: TGTGCCAGCAGTTACTGGACAGGCTCTGGAAACACCATATATTTT.

The chain is built from TRBV4-1 and TRBJ2-3; TRBD2 agrees at 16 bases. After removal of 3 bases from V and 7 bases from J, the junction contained 7 bases not matched to a gene. The CDR3 runs to 17 residues. Per the germline V gene, CDR1 is MGHRA and CDR2 is YSYEKL. The CDR3: CASSQPGLAGGRYTQYF. The CDR3 DNA reads as TGCGCCAGCAGCCAGCCGGGACTAGCGGGGGGGCGGTATACGCAGTATTTT.

The rearrangement links TRBV29-1 to TRBJ2-5; possible D gene TRBD2, 5 bases. Trimming took 4 bases from V and 5 from J, leaving 11 bases between them. In germline, CDR1 is SQVTM, CDR2 ANQGSEA. The CDR3 loop spans 12 amino acids. The CDR3 region is CSVASSGETQYF. CDR3 nucleotides: TGCAGCGTTGCCTCGTCGGGGGAGACCCAGTACTTC.

The gene calls are TRBV18 and TRBJ2-5; 8 nucleotides agree with TRBD1. V gave up 1 base and J gave up 4 bases; unmatched junction bases: 5. Germline-derived CDR1 and CDR2 are KGHSH and LQKENI. There are 15 residues in the CDR3. The CDR3 DNA reads as TGTGCCAGCTCACCACGACAGGGGAGAGGAGAGACCCAGTACTTC. This codes for CASSPRQGRGETQYF.

The rearrangement links TRBV9 to TRBJ2-1, with TRBD2 matching 15 bases. CDR1 is SGDLS, CDR2 YYNGEE, per germline. V lost 3 bases to trimming and J lost 8 bases; unmatched junction nucleotides: 6. The CDR3 extends over 16 amino acids. This chain's CDR3 is CASSERTSGGGDEQFF. The CDR3 bases are TGTGCCAGCAGCGAGCGGACTAGCGGGGGGGGAGATGAGCAGTTCTTC.

This chain connects TRBV20-1 to TRBJ2-3; D is ambiguous. The length of the CDR3 is 10 residues. CDR1 and CDR2 from the germline V gene are DFQATT and SNEGSKA (reference sequence). V lost 2 bases to trimming and J lost 6 bases, with 3 bases between them. The CDR3 protein is CSARSDTQYF. CDR3 coding DNA: TGCAGTGCTAGATCGGATACGCAGTATTTT.

The V gene is TRBV29-1, the J gene TRBJ1-3; D not resolved. CDR1 and CDR2 (germline): SQVTM, ANQGSEA. V lost 4 bases, J lost 0 bases, and 7 bases lay in between. The CDR3 spans 13 residues. CDR3 in DNA: TGCAGCGTTGGTCTACTCTCTGGAAACACCATATATTTT. This sequence encodes CSVGLLSGNTIYF.

The rearrangement links TRBV10-3 to TRBJ1-5, with 9 bases that match TRBD1. J lost 2 bases, V lost 5 bases, and 4 bases had no gene match. Germline values: CDR1 ENHRY, CDR2 SYGVKD. The CDR3 runs 15 residues. CDR3 nucleotides: TGTGCCATCAGTACTGGACAGGGGCGCAATCAGCCCCAGCATTTT. This sequence encodes CAISTGQGRNQPQHF.

The J gene is TRBJ1-2, the V gene TRBV9, with 10 positions matching TRBD1. The V and J ends lost 3 bases and 6 bases, in that order; junction bases with no gene match: 5. The CDR3 sequence is 14 residues long. Germline values: CDR1 SGDLS, CDR2 YYNGEE. CDR3 region: CASSATGGADGYTF. In DNA, the CDR3 is TGTGCCAGCAGCGCGACAGGGGGCGCAGATGGCTACACCTTC.

The chain has TRBV19 and TRBJ1-4; D uncertain. Germline CDR1 LNHDA, CDR2 SQIVND (reference sequence). The germline V and J ends were trimmed by 6 bases and 8 bases, with 19 bases remaining between them. This CDR3 is 15 amino acids long. CDR3 sequence reads: CASSPLGVAVEKLFF. The CDR3 DNA reads as TGTGCCAGTAGCCCCCTCGGGGTGGCGGTCGAAAAACTGTTTTTT.